This T cell receptor beta chain was profiled in a study of CD8 T cells in Susac syndrome. CDR3 length: 18 amino acids. V lost 5 bases and J lost 7; bases outside the gene matches: 20. CDR1 is SNHLY, CDR2 FYNNEI, per germline. cDNA came from approximately 0.5 to 1 ug RNA primed by random hexamers. The CDR3 of TCR beta was amplified by immunoSEQ multiplex PCR across 54 Vbeta and 13 Jbeta. TCRdb re-derived calls from the immunoSEQ multiplex PCR reads in MiXCR, one entry per CDR3 protein. This sample has under 200,000 distinct CDR3 sequences; 94% occur once, and the top ten carry roughly 0.12%. Sequenced material: CD4+ T cells from PBMCs. This receptor was taken from a human donor with Susac syndrome. The chain employs TRBV2 and TRBJ1-2, with 9 bases matching TRBD1. The CDR3 region has the DNA TGTGCCAGCAGTCTAGTAACAGGGGGCCGAGGAGGTATACCTGGCTACACCTTC. Translating it yields CASSLVTGGRGGIPGYTF.